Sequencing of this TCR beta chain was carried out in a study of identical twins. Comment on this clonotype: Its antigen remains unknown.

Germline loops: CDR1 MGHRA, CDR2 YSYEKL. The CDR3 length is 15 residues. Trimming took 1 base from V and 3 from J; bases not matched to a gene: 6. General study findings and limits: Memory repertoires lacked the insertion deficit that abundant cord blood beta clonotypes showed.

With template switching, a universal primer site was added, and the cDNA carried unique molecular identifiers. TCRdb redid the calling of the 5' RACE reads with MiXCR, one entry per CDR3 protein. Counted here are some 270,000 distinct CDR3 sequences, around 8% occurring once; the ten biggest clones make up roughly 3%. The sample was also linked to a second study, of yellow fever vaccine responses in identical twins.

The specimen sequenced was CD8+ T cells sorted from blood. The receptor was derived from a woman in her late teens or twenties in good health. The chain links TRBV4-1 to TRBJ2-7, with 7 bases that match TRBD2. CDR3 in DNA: TGCGCCAGCAGCCAAGTCAGGAGCGGGAACTACGAGCAGTACTTC. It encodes CASSQVRSGNYEQYF.